The rows below give T cell receptor beta chains drawn from one sample of a study of regulatory T cells in long-lasting Graves disease. MiXCR was run by TCRdb on the multiplex PCR reads, yielding one entry per CDR3 protein. The data show about 380,000 distinct CDR3 sequences, with around 15% seen just once and 22% held by the top ten. Sample: peripheral blood mononuclear cells (PBMCs), taken at new diagnosis, from a patient treated with antithyroid drugs. These receptors originate from a female donor with Graves disease. CDR3s include the opening cysteine and the closing phenylalanine or tryptophan. The D gene is left open where the match is weak. Some rows have no size entry. The others give once, few or many, or a class for an expanded clone.

d_call: .
v_call: TRBV18
clone_size: .
j_call: TRBJ1-4
cdr3_aa: CASSPSPGGNEKLFF
cdr3_nt: TGTGCCAGCTCACCCAGCCCGGGTGGGAATGAAAAACTGTTTTTT

d_call: .
v_call: TRBV4-1
clone_size: many
j_call: TRBJ2-1
cdr3_aa: CASSQEAKEQFF
cdr3_nt: TGCGCCAGCAGCCAAGAAGCAAAGGAGCAGTTCTTC

d_call: TRBD1
v_call: TRBV19
clone_size: many
j_call: TRBJ1-6
cdr3_aa: CASRPGGGDSPLHF
cdr3_nt: TGTGCCAGTAGGCCAGGGGGAGGAGATTCACCCCTCCACTTT

d_call: TRBD1
v_call: TRBV5-1
clone_size: many
j_call: TRBJ2-7
cdr3_aa: CASSPMIDRGSSEQYF
cdr3_nt: TGCGCCAGCAGCCCGATGATTGACAGGGGAAGCTCCGAGCAGTACTTC

d_call: .
v_call: TRBV9
clone_size: many
j_call: TRBJ2-7
cdr3_aa: CASSGTPSYEQYF
cdr3_nt: TGTGCCAGCAGCGGGACGCCCTCCTACGAGCAGTACTTC

d_call: .
v_call: TRBV28
clone_size: many
j_call: TRBJ2-5
cdr3_aa: CASCPHGGQETQYF
cdr3_nt: TGTGCCAGCTGTCCCCATGGGGGCCAAGAGACCCAGTACTTC

d_call: .
v_call: TRBV24-1
clone_size: many
j_call: TRBJ2-5
cdr3_aa: CATSEGDTRGTQYF
cdr3_nt: TGTGCCACCAGTGAAGGGGACACGCGAGGGACCCAGTACTTC

d_call: .
v_call: TRBV10-2
clone_size: .
j_call: TRBJ2-1
cdr3_aa: CASSEPRGGDNEQFF
cdr3_nt: TGCGCCAGCAGTGAGCCGAGGGGGGGCGACAATGAGCAGTTCTTC

d_call: .
v_call: TRBV4-1
clone_size: many
j_call: TRBJ2-5
cdr3_aa: CASSLMTGAGETQYF
cdr3_nt: TGCGCCAGCAGCCTCATGACGGGAGCGGGCGAGACCCAGTACTTC

d_call: TRBD1
v_call: TRBV2
clone_size: many
j_call: TRBJ1-5
cdr3_aa: CASRWIQGEDQPQHF
cdr3_nt: TGTGCCAGCAGATGGATACAGGGGGAGGATCAGCCCCAGCATTTT

d_call: .
v_call: TRBV10-1
clone_size: .
j_call: TRBJ1-1
cdr3_aa: CASSEPFPGTEAFF
cdr3_nt: TGCGCCAGCAGTGAACCCTTTCCTGGGACTGAAGCTTTCTTT

d_call: TRBD2
v_call: TRBV18
clone_size: few
j_call: TRBJ2-1
cdr3_aa: CASCLAGNSGNEQFF
cdr3_nt: TGTGCCAGTTGTTTAGCGGGAAACTCGGGCAATGAGCAGTTCTTC

d_call: .
v_call: TRBV2
clone_size: many
j_call: TRBJ2-7
cdr3_aa: CASIREVYEQYF
cdr3_nt: TGTGCCAGCATTAGGGAGGTATACGAGCAGTACTTC

d_call: TRBD1
v_call: TRBV7-6
clone_size: .
j_call: TRBJ1-6
cdr3_aa: CASSLDRSDNSPLHF
cdr3_nt: TGTGCCAGCAGCCTGGACAGGAGTGATAATTCACCCCTCCACTTT

d_call: .
v_call: TRBV4-1
clone_size: few
j_call: TRBJ1-1
cdr3_aa: CASSPRQVMNTEAFF
cdr3_nt: TGCGCCAGCAGTCCACGACAGGTGATGAACACTGAAGCTTTCTTT

d_call: .
v_call: TRBV2
clone_size: many
j_call: TRBJ2-7
cdr3_aa: CASTEDMGLAYEQYF
cdr3_nt: TGTGCCAGCACCGAGGACATGGGACTTGCGTACGAGCAGTACTTC

d_call: TRBD1
v_call: TRBV28
clone_size: few
j_call: TRBJ1-6
cdr3_aa: CASRTGTVDNSPLHF
cdr3_nt: TGTGCCAGCAGGACCGGGACAGTAGATAATTCACCCCTCCACTTT

d_call: .
v_call: TRBV12-3/TRBV12-4
clone_size: .
j_call: TRBJ2-1
cdr3_aa: CASSGPPGIDYNEQFF
cdr3_nt: TGTGCCAGCAGTGGACCTCCCGGGATCGACTACAATGAGCAGTTCTTC

d_call: .
v_call: TRBV3-1
clone_size: many
j_call: TRBJ1-1
cdr3_aa: CASSPRGAATEAFF
cdr3_nt: TGTGCCAGCAGCCCTCGCGGAGCCGCCACTGAAGCTTTCTTT

d_call: .
v_call: TRBV28
clone_size: many
j_call: TRBJ2-1
cdr3_aa: CASSPMTGRALTSSYNEQFF
cdr3_nt: TGTGCCAGCAGTCCTATGACAGGGAGGGCTCTTACAAGCTCCTACAATGAGCAGTTCTTC

d_call: TRBD1
v_call: TRBV6-1
clone_size: many
j_call: TRBJ1-5
cdr3_aa: CASRLGQGNQPQHF
cdr3_nt: TGTGCCAGCAGGCTGGGACAGGGAAATCAGCCCCAGCATTTT

d_call: TRBD1
v_call: TRBV9
clone_size: few
j_call: TRBJ2-1
cdr3_aa: CASSGKPGQGRNEQFF
cdr3_nt: TGTGCCAGCAGCGGAAAACCGGGACAGGGTAGAAATGAGCAGTTCTTC

d_call: .
v_call: TRBV29-1
clone_size: many
j_call: TRBJ2-1
cdr3_aa: CSVELPNIPAGSTMRQFF
cdr3_nt: TGCAGCGTTGAATTACCGAACATCCCGGCGGGGTCTACAATGAGGCAGTTCTTC

d_call: TRBD1
v_call: TRBV7-8
clone_size: many
j_call: TRBJ2-7
cdr3_aa: CASSPRTGNYEQYF
cdr3_nt: TGTGCCAGCAGCCCACGGACAGGGAACTACGAGCAGTACTTC

d_call: TRBD1
v_call: TRBV7-9
clone_size: few
j_call: TRBJ2-7
cdr3_aa: CASSPSRAGGGEQYF
cdr3_nt: TGTGCCAGCAGCCCGTCGAGGGCAGGGGGCGGCGAGCAGTACTTC

d_call: .
v_call: TRBV2
clone_size: many
j_call: TRBJ1-1
cdr3_aa: CASSPVGPNTEAFF
cdr3_nt: TGTGCCAGCAGTCCCGTGGGTCCGAACACTGAAGCTTTCTTT

d_call: TRBD1
v_call: TRBV24-1
clone_size: .
j_call: TRBJ2-3
cdr3_aa: CATSEDRGRADTQYF
cdr3_nt: TGTGCCACCAGTGAGGACAGGGGGCGAGCAGATACGCAGTATTTT

d_call: TRBD1
v_call: TRBV5-6
clone_size: .
j_call: TRBJ1-2
cdr3_aa: CASSLQGGGGYTF
cdr3_nt: TGTGCCAGCAGCTTACAGGGGGGCGGGGGCTACACCTTC

d_call: .
v_call: TRBV30
clone_size: many
j_call: TRBJ1-2
cdr3_aa: CAWSNSWGYTF
cdr3_nt: TGTGCCTGGAGTAACTCTTGGGGCTACACCTTC

d_call: .
v_call: TRBV19
clone_size: few
j_call: TRBJ2-1
cdr3_aa: CASSSDPEKGSYNEQFF
cdr3_nt: TGTGCCAGTAGTTCCGACCCAGAAAAGGGGTCCTACAATGAGCAGTTCTTC

d_call: .
v_call: TRBV6-1
clone_size: many
j_call: TRBJ1-6
cdr3_aa: CASRPWGLRALHF
cdr3_nt: TGTGCCAGCAGACCCTGGGGTCTTCGCGCCCTCCACTTT

d_call: TRBD2
v_call: TRBV12-3/TRBV12-4
clone_size: many
j_call: TRBJ2-1
cdr3_aa: CASSAPGLAENNEQFF
cdr3_nt: TGTGCCAGCAGTGCCCCGGGACTAGCGGAAAACAATGAGCAGTTCTTC

d_call: TRBD2
v_call: TRBV28
clone_size: many
j_call: TRBJ2-3
cdr3_aa: CASSSIRLAGLTSTDTQYF
cdr3_nt: TGTGCCAGCAGCTCTATTCGACTAGCGGGGCTCACTAGCACAGATACGCAGTATTTT

d_call: .
v_call: TRBV3-1
clone_size: .
j_call: TRBJ2-3
cdr3_aa: CASSQVQGITDTQYF
cdr3_nt: TGTGCCAGCAGCCAAGTTCAGGGGATTACAGATACGCAGTATTTT

d_call: TRBD2
v_call: TRBV11-2
clone_size: many
j_call: TRBJ2-1
cdr3_aa: CASSTGLATNEQFF
cdr3_nt: TGTGCCAGCAGCACGGGACTAGCGACAAATGAGCAGTTCTTC

d_call: .
v_call: TRBV7-2
clone_size: many
j_call: TRBJ2-1
cdr3_aa: CASSLNGGLGGSEQFF
cdr3_nt: TGTGCCAGCAGCTTAAATGGCGGTTTAGGAGGGAGTGAGCAGTTCTTC

d_call: .
v_call: TRBV12-3/TRBV12-4
clone_size: many
j_call: TRBJ2-3
cdr3_aa: CASSSDRGTDTQYF
cdr3_nt: TGTGCCAGCAGTTCGGACCGAGGCACAGATACGCAGTATTTT

d_call: TRBD1
v_call: TRBV5-1
clone_size: few
j_call: TRBJ1-4
cdr3_aa: CASSLVRGGKLFF
cdr3_nt: TGCGCCAGCAGCTTGGTCAGGGGGGGAAAACTGTTTTTT

d_call: .
v_call: TRBV28
clone_size: few
j_call: TRBJ2-7
cdr3_aa: CASRVAGDYEQYF
cdr3_nt: TGTGCCAGCAGGGTCGCGGGCGACTACGAGCAGTACTTC

d_call: .
v_call: TRBV28
clone_size: many
j_call: TRBJ2-7
cdr3_aa: CASSLDSSTGQYF
cdr3_nt: TGTGCCAGCAGTTTGGACAGTTCCACCGGGCAGTACTTC

d_call: .
v_call: TRBV28
clone_size: many
j_call: TRBJ2-1
cdr3_aa: CASSPFYNEQFF
cdr3_nt: TGTGCCAGCAGCCCATTTTACAATGAGCAGTTCTTC

d_call: .
v_call: TRBV20-1
clone_size: many
j_call: TRBJ2-1
cdr3_aa: CSLHKRILSSYNEQFF
cdr3_nt: TGCAGTTTACATAAGCGGATTCTTAGCTCCTACAATGAGCAGTTCTTC

d_call: .
v_call: TRBV11-2
clone_size: many
j_call: TRBJ2-1
cdr3_aa: CASSYSALTYNEQFF
cdr3_nt: TGTGCCAGCAGTTATAGCGCTCTTACCTACAATGAGCAGTTCTTC

d_call: .
v_call: TRBV12-3/TRBV12-4
clone_size: many
j_call: TRBJ2-5
cdr3_aa: CASSWSQETQYF
cdr3_nt: TGTGCCAGCAGTTGGAGTCAAGAGACCCAGTACTTC

d_call: TRBD2
v_call: TRBV28
clone_size: many
j_call: TRBJ2-1
cdr3_aa: CASSFFLGIAGGPHNEQFF
cdr3_nt: TGTGCCAGCAGTTTTTTTCTAGGGATAGCGGGAGGCCCGCACAATGAGCAGTTCTTC

d_call: .
v_call: TRBV20-1
clone_size: many
j_call: TRBJ2-5
cdr3_aa: CSAKGHQETQYF
cdr3_nt: TGCAGTGCTAAGGGACATCAAGAGACCCAGTACTTC

d_call: TRBD2
v_call: TRBV6-2/TRBV6-3
clone_size: .
j_call: TRBJ2-7
cdr3_aa: CASSPRGRRTSGSSYEQYF
cdr3_nt: TGTGCCAGCAGTCCACGGGGGAGGAGGACTAGCGGGAGCTCCTACGAGCAGTACTTC

d_call: .
v_call: TRBV4-1
clone_size: few
j_call: TRBJ1-1
cdr3_aa: CASSQGPINLNTEAFF
cdr3_nt: TGCGCCAGCAGCCAAGGGCCAATAAACTTGAACACTGAAGCTTTCTTT

d_call: TRBD1
v_call: TRBV11-2
clone_size: many
j_call: TRBJ2-1
cdr3_aa: CASSSQGSYNEQFF
cdr3_nt: TGTGCCAGCAGCTCACAGGGGTCTTACAATGAGCAGTTCTTC

d_call: TRBD2
v_call: TRBV12-3/TRBV12-4
clone_size: many
j_call: TRBJ2-4
cdr3_aa: CATLGGGNIQYF
cdr3_nt: TGTGCCACCCTCGGGGGGGGGAACATTCAGTACTTC

d_call: .
v_call: TRBV7-9
clone_size: many
j_call: TRBJ2-7
cdr3_aa: CASSFPGRPYEQYF
cdr3_nt: TGTGCCAGCAGCTTCCCGGGGCGTCCCTACGAGCAGTACTTC

d_call: .
v_call: TRBV6-2/TRBV6-3
clone_size: .
j_call: TRBJ1-5
cdr3_aa: CASSETFRGGPQHF
cdr3_nt: TGTGCCAGCAGTGAAACTTTTCGGGGGGGGCCCCAGCATTTT

d_call: .
v_call: TRBV2
clone_size: many
j_call: TRBJ2-7
cdr3_aa: CAILRGGSRDYEQYF
cdr3_nt: TGTGCCATCCTTAGAGGGGGGTCGAGGGACTACGAGCAGTACTTC

d_call: .
v_call: TRBV9
clone_size: many
j_call: TRBJ2-7
cdr3_aa: CASTETPASREQYF
cdr3_nt: TGTGCCAGCACGGAGACACCGGCCTCGCGGGAGCAGTACTTC